The 21 T cell receptor beta chains in this list originate from one sample, sequenced in a study of blood T cell repertoires in COVID-19. Here immunoSEQ multiplex PCR was the method, and the copy in TCRdb shows in-frame clones only, minus some. The table lists about 410,000 clones, about 91% of them singletons. The sample was peripheral blood. The source is a woman in her forties with COVID-19, enrolled during active disease.

The V and J genes are TRBV4-3 and TRBJ1-2; D perhaps matches TRBD1 (6 bases). V dropped 4 bases and J dropped 4 bases, with 19 bases sitting between them. This CDR3 has 16 residues. CDR1 is LGHNA and CDR2 is YSLEER in the germline V gene. The CDR3 protein is CASSLRPLRGPYGYTF. The CDR3 DNA sequence: TGCGCCAGCAGCCTGCGCCCCCTCAGGGGTCCCTATGGCTACACCTTC.

This clone was seen just once. The J gene is TRBJ2-2, the V gene TRBV18, with 7 bases identical to TRBD2. The CDR3 is 16 residues long. The J segment lost 1 base and the V segment lost 5 bases, leaving 7 bases of the junction unmatched. The germline V gene has CDR1 KGHSH and CDR2 LQKENI. CDR3 DNA: TGTGCCAGCTCAACTATGAGCGGGAAGAACACCGGGGAGCTGTTTTTT. Protein sequence: CASSTMSGKNTGELFF.

This sequence joins TRBV5-1 and TRBJ2-1, with 7 bases matching TRBD2. Germline V CDR1 and CDR2: SGHRS, YFSETQ. V gave up 4 bases and J gave up 2 bases; unmatched junction bases: 15. The CDR3 covers 18 residues. The CDR3 spells CASSPRSAAGVAYNEQFF. In DNA, the CDR3 is TGCGCCAGCAGCCCCCGTTCGGCGGCGGGAGTCGCCTACAATGAGCAGTTCTTC.

The CDR3 spells CASSLRRGTNNEQFF. The CDR3, as DNA: TGTGCCAGCAGTTTGCGGCGGGGGACTAACAATGAGCAGTTCTTC. The V and J genes are TRBV27 and TRBJ2-1; 7 bases are shared with TRBD2. J gave up 5 bases and V 3 bases, and 7 bases lay outside the gene matches. The germline gives CDR1 MNHEY, CDR2 SMNVEV (reference sequence). This CDR3 has 15 amino acids.

The genes are TRBV30 and TRBJ2-7, with 10 bases identical to TRBD1. The germline CDR1 and CDR2 sequences are GTSNPN and SVGIG (reference sequence). The ends lost 5 bases at V and 3 bases at J; junction bases unmatched: 13. The CDR3 consists of 16 residues. The CDR3 DNA sequence: TGTGCCTGGGACCTAATCCCGGGACAGGGGAACTACGAGCAGTACTTC. It translates to CAWDLIPGQGNYEQYF.

The V gene is TRBV2, the J gene TRBJ1-5; 9 bases match TRBD1. The CDR3 loop spans 14 amino acids. With V trimmed by 7 bases and J by 5 bases, 6 bases remained unmatched. Germline CDR1 and CDR2: SNHLY and FYNNEI. CDR3 coding DNA: TGTGCCAGCACCCCCGGGACAGGGTATCAGCCCCAGCATTTT. It codes for CASTPGTGYQPQHF. Full variable domain (remainder filled in from reference TRBV2 and TRBJ1-5): EPEVTQTPSHQVTQMGQEVILRCVPISNHLYFYWYRQILGQKVEFLVSFYNNEISEKSEIFDDQFSVERPDGSNFTLKIRSTKLEDSAMYFCASTPGTGYQPQHFGDGTRLSIL.

This clone was seen just once. This chain joins TRBV27 and TRBJ1-6; tentatively, D is TRBD1 (5 bases). CDR3 length equals 17 residues. Between the trimmed V and J ends, which lost 6 bases and 9 bases, there was a span of 24 bases. Germline loops: CDR1 MNHEY, CDR2 SMNVEV (reference sequence). CDR3 nucleotide sequence: TGTGCCAGCAGCCTAATGGGGGACTGGCCCAGCGGTTCACCCCTCCACTTT. This codes for CASSLMGDWPSGSPLHF.

The V and J genes are TRBV12-5 and TRBJ1-1; the match to TRBD1 covers 7 bases. Trimming cost V 1 base and J 7 bases; bases outside gene matches: 3. CDR1 is LGHNT and CDR2 is FRNRAP in the germline V gene. There are 13 residues in the CDR3. CDR3: CASGLADRDEAFF. In DNA, the CDR3 is TGTGCTAGTGGTTTGGCTGACAGGGATGAAGCTTTCTTT.

The V and J genes are TRBV28 and TRBJ2-7; 11 nucleotides match TRBD1. V was clipped by 4 bases and J by 7 bases; unmatched bases: 12. CDR1 and CDR2 from the germline V gene are MDHEN and SYDVKM. This CDR3 is built from 16 residues. CDR3 nucleotides: TGTGCCAGCAGTTCGGCCCCTGGACAGGGGGCGCAGGAGCAGTACTTC. This codes for CASSSAPGQGAQEQYF. Full variable domain (missing parts from reference TRBV28 and TRBJ2-7): DVKVTQSSRYLVKRTGEKVFLECVQDMDHENMFWYRQDPGLGLRLIYFSYDVKMKEKGDIPEGYSVSREKKERFSLILESASTNQTSMYLCASSSAPGQGAQEQYFGPGTRLTVT.

The chain employs TRBV4-1 and TRBJ2-7, with D possibly being TRBD1 (5 bases). V lost 4 bases and J lost 1, with 8 bases in between. Germline-derived CDR1 and CDR2 are MGHRA and YSYEKL. The CDR3 is 13 residues long. The CDR3 spells CASSPRESYEQYF. DNA of the CDR3: TGCGCCAGCAGCCCCAGGGAATCCTACGAGCAGTACTTC.

The CDR3 coding sequence is TGTGCCAGCAGCGTAGTAAGGGGCCTCATGAACACTGAAGCTTTCTTT. Encoded protein: CASSVVRGLMNTEAFF. The chain has TRBV9 and TRBJ1-1; possibly TRBD1 for D (5 bases). The CDR3 length is 16 residues. Deletions cut 0 bases from V and 0 bases from J, with 12 bases between. CDR1 SGDLS and CDR2 YYNGEE come from the germline V gene.

This CDR3 is CASSLDLGGLASNEQFF. The CDR3, as DNA: TGTGCCAGCAGCTTAGATCTGGGGGGGCTAGCGAGCAATGAGCAGTTCTTC. The V gene is TRBV11-3, the J gene TRBJ2-1; possible D gene TRBD2, 7 bases. The CDR3 covers 17 residues. Germline V gene lookup returns CDR1 SGHNT and CDR2 YENEEA. Trimming took off 0 bases at V and 6 bases at J, with 18 bases between the two ends.

This chain uses TRBV7-9 with TRBJ1-6; 9 positions match TRBD1. CDR1 is SEHNR and CDR2 is FQNEAQ in the germline V gene (reference sequence). After removal of 1 base from V and 10 bases from J, the junction contained 5 bases not matched to a gene. The CDR3 runs 15 residues. CDR3 in DNA: TGTGCCAGCAGCTTAGGGGGACAGGGCCACTCACCCCTCCACTTT. This sequence encodes CASSLGGQGHSPLHF.

The V call is TRBV29-1, the J call TRBJ2-1; 10 bases agree with TRBD2. CDR1 and CDR2 from the germline V gene are SQVTM and ANQGSEA. The junction had 5 bases not matched to a gene; V was cut back by 4 bases and J by 5 bases. The CDR3 runs to 14 residues. CDR3 protein: CSVGPSGGDNEQFF. Here the CDR3 DNA reads TGCAGCGTTGGCCCTAGCGGGGGAGACAATGAGCAGTTCTTC.

V and J are TRBV11-3 and TRBJ1-2; the D gene is possibly TRBD1 (5 bases). Germline V gene lookup returns CDR1 SGHNT and CDR2 YENEEA. CDR3 size: 12 residues. Deletions cut 1 base from V and 8 bases from J, with 8 bases between. The chain's CDR3 is CASSLGGEGYTF. The CDR3 DNA reads as TGTGCCAGCAGCTTAGGGGGGGAAGGCTACACCTTC.

This clone appeared once. CDR3 sequence reads: CASGRTRNEKLFF. CDR3 DNA sequence: TGTGCCAGCGGGAGGACGAGAAATGAAAAACTGTTTTTT. The chain combines TRBV6-5 with TRBJ1-4, with unresolved D. This CDR3 spans 13 amino acids. CDR1 and CDR2 (germline): MNHEY, SVGAGI. V shed 8 bases and J shed 5 bases, with 12 bases lying between them.

V gene TRBV7-8 combines with J gene TRBJ1-2, with no clear D. The CDR3 runs to 13 residues. Germline CDR1 reads SGHVS; CDR2 reads FQNEAQ. Trimming removed 1 base from V and 5 bases from J, with 8 bases in between. The CDR3 protein is CASSLVPGYGYTF. The CDR3 DNA follows: TGTGCCAGCAGCTTAGTACCGGGATATGGCTACACCTTC.

The rearrangement joins TRBV7-9 to TRBJ1-3; 10 nucleotides align to TRBD1. The CDR3 sequence is 16 residues long. Germline lookup yields CDR1 SEHNR and CDR2 FQNEAQ (reference sequence). V lost 1 base and J lost 0; bases outside the gene matches: 0. DNA for the CDR3: TGTGCCAGCAGCTTAGGGACAGGGGGCTCTGGAAACACCATATATTTT. This encodes CASSLGTGGSGNTIYF.

The J gene is TRBJ1-3, the V gene TRBV19; D not certain. CDR1 is LNHDA and CDR2 is SQIVND in the germline V gene (reference sequence). This CDR3 comprises 15 residues. V gave up 3 bases and J gave up 2 bases, with 11 bases separating them. The CDR3 region is CASSIIGGTGNTIYF. CDR3 DNA sequence: TGTGCCAGTAGTATCATCGGAGGAACTGGAAACACCATATATTTT.

V usage is TRBV27 and J usage is TRBJ1-1; 7 bases match TRBD1. This CDR3 is built from 15 residues. V shed 4 bases, J shed 3 bases, and the junction held 8 bases outside the gene matches. Germline V gene lookup returns CDR1 MNHEY and CDR2 SMNVEV (reference sequence). CDR3 in amino acids: CASSSSQGRYTEAFF. The DNA for the CDR3 is TGTGCCAGCAGTTCATCACAGGGGAGGTACACTGAAGCTTTCTTT.

CDR3 loop: CAWRTGDPNQPQHF. The CDR3 region has the DNA TGTGCCTGGCGGACAGGGGACCCCAATCAGCCCCAGCATTTT. This rearrangement joins TRBV30 to TRBJ1-5, with TRBD1 matching 9 bases. The V and J ends lost 5 bases and 3 bases, in that order; junction bases with no gene match: 5. CDR3 length: 14 amino acids. Germline loops: CDR1 GTSNPN, CDR2 SVGIG (reference sequence).